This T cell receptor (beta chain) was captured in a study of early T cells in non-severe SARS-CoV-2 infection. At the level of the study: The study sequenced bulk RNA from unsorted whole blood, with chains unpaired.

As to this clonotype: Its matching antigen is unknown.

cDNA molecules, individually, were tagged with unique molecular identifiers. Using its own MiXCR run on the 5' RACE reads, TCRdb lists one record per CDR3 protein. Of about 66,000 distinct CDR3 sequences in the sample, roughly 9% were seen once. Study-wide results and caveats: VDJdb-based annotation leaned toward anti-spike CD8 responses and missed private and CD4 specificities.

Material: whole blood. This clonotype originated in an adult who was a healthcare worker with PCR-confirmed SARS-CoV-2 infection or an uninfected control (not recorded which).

The DNA of the CDR3 is TGTGCCAGCAGTTATTCGAGGGAGCATCAGCCCCAGCATTTT. Its translation is CASSYSREHQPQHF. The J gene is TRBJ1-5, the V gene TRBV6-2 or TRBV6-3; D gene ambiguous. CDR1 and CDR2 (germline): MNHEY, SVGEGT. There are 14 residues in the CDR3. V lost 3 bases and J 5 bases, leaving 11 bases between the germline ends.